These 9 T cell receptor beta chains were all obtained from the same sample, sequenced in a study of CD4+ T cells in melanoma. Clones were read by immunoSEQ multiplex PCR, and TCRdb kept only the in-frame ones, dropping some. The data show about 140,000 clones, approximately 91% seen once. These TCRs come from a human donor with melanoma.

Only one count was recorded for this clone. This chain uses TRBV6-5 with TRBJ1-5, with 10 bases aligning to TRBD1. This CDR3 has 15 residues. CDR1 MNHEY and CDR2 SVGAGI come from the germline V gene. V was pared by 5 bases and J by 1 base, with 2 bases of the junction left unmatched. This CDR3 reads CASSADRGSNQPQHF. DNA for the CDR3: TGTGCCAGCAGTGCGGACAGGGGGAGCAATCAGCCCCAGCATTTT.

CDR3 DNA: TGTGCCAGCAGTGGACTTCCCCCCAATTCACCCCTCCACTTT. This encodes CASSGLPPNSPLHF. The V and J genes are TRBV25-1 and TRBJ1-6; no reliable D call. Per the germline V gene, CDR1 is MGHDK and CDR2 is SYGVNS. CDR3 length: 14 residues. V dropped 4 bases and J dropped 7 bases, with 11 bases sitting between them.

This clone was counted between two and nine times. V gene TRBV10-2 combines with J gene TRBJ1-1; D is unclear. Trimming took off 3 bases at V and 4 bases at J, with 21 bases between the two ends. This CDR3 region has 17 residues. Per the germline V gene, CDR1 is WSHSY and CDR2 is SAAADI. The DNA for the CDR3 is TGCGCCAGCAGTGATTTATTCGGCGGTGAAGCGCGCACTGAAGCTTTCTTT. Translating gives CASSDLFGGEARTEAFF.

The chain couples TRBV6-4 to TRBJ1-1, with TRBD1 as a possible D gene (5 bases). Trimming removed 8 bases at V and 10 bases at J, with 20 bases between. This CDR3 spans 13 amino acids. The germline V gene encodes CDR1 MRHNA and CDR2 SNTAGT. Here the CDR3 DNA reads TGTGCCAGCCCGTCACCGGCCCGTGGGGGAGCTTTCTTT. Protein sequence: CASPSPARGGAFF.

V gene TRBV5-1 combines with J gene TRBJ2-3; the match to TRBD2 covers 8 bases. Trimming cost V 4 bases and J 2 bases; bases outside gene matches: 9. The CDR3 extends over 16 amino acids. Germline V lookup: CDR1 SGHRS, CDR2 YFSETQ. CDR3 sequence: CASSLNSGDFTDTQYF. CDR3 DNA sequence: TGCGCCAGCAGCCTCAATAGCGGGGACTTCACAGATACGCAGTATTTT.

This chain uses TRBV2 with TRBJ2-5; TRBD1 might be the D (6 bases). The V gene lost 10 bases and the J gene lost 2 bases, with 20 bases spanning the gap. Looked up from germline, CDR1 is SNHLY and CDR2 is FYNNEI. This CDR3 comprises 15 residues. Written as DNA, the CDR3 is TGTGCCACCAACATACAGGGTTTAGGGCAAGAGACCCAGTACTTC. This gives the protein CATNIQGLGQETQYF.

Only one count was recorded for this clone. The chain combines TRBV6-5 with TRBJ2-7; the match to TRBD1 covers 8 bases. Trimming removed 6 bases from V and 4 bases from J; junction bases left unmatched: 8. CDR1 is MNHEY, CDR2 SVGAGI, per germline. The CDR3 sequence is 14 residues long. CDR3 loop: CASSPAGGAYEQYF. In nucleotides, the CDR3 is TGTGCCAGCAGCCCCGCAGGGGGCGCTTACGAGCAGTACTTC.

V usage is TRBV10-3 and J usage is TRBJ1-2; 7 nucleotides line up with TRBD1. The CDR3 consists of 13 residues. Germline CDR1 is ENHRY and CDR2 is SYGVKD. V dropped 6 bases and J dropped 0; count of bases not matched to a gene: 1. This chain's CDR3 is CAISGQANYGYTF. The CDR3, as DNA: TGTGCCATCAGCGGACAGGCTAACTATGGCTACACCTTC.

The genes are TRBV4-2 and TRBJ1-2; D unclear. From germline, CDR1 is LGHNA and CDR2 YNFKEQ. Trimming removed 1 base from V and 6 bases from J, with 12 bases in between. The CDR3 contains 14 residues. CDR3 bases: TGTGCCAGCAGCCAAGCAAACCCCCGTGATGGCTACACCTTC. This encodes CASSQANPRDGYTF.